What follows are 19 T cell receptor beta chains derived from one specimen sequenced in a study of T cells in women clearing cervical HPV infection (dated by TCRdb to the late 2010s). Library preparation was by the immunoSEQ multiplex PCR assay. TCRdb re-hosts the immuneACCESS table, in-frame sequences only. Its copies lack some clones; in the studies checked, an unresolved V gene accounts for under half of them, and the cause for the rest is not known. This sample's listing comprises roughly 30,000 clones. The ten largest clones take up 6.8% of the sample. Sequencing input: blood buffy coat. These receptors originate from a woman between 18 and 70 years old with a cervical HPV16 infection that either progressed to CIN3+ or cleared (not recorded which).

Details on this clone: The read finishes 3 residues shy of the CDR3 end, and the germline J gene is used to complete it. The chain has TRBV20-1 and TRBJ2-7; TRBD2 might be the D (7 bases). CDR1 is DFQATT, CDR2 SNEGSKA, per germline (reference sequence). The CDR3 length is 13 residues. The V gene lost 6 bases and the J gene lost 1 base, with 13 bases spanning the gap. CDR3 protein: CSALGGGSYEQYF. The sequenced CDR3 bases are TGCAGTGCCCTAGGGGGGGGTTCCTACGAG.

Note on this clone: With the read ending 3 residues before the CDR3 end, the germline J gene is used to fill in that end. V gene TRBV6-1 combines with J gene TRBJ2-7; 9 bases match TRBD1. Germline V lookup: CDR1 MNHNS, CDR2 SASEGT. Losses at the gene ends were 3 bases for V and 2 bases for J; bases not matched to a gene: 5. There are 15 residues in the CDR3. This chain's CDR3 is CASSDMTGGAYEQYF. CDR3 bases read: TGTGCCAGCAGTGATATGACAGGGGGAGCCTACGAG.

In regard to this clone: The read stops 3 residues short of the end of the CDR3; the missing end is completed from the germline J gene. The chain is built from TRBV19 and TRBJ1-5; 8 nucleotides align to TRBD1. Unmatched junction bases numbered 9, after V lost 7 bases and J lost 4 bases. The V gene's germline CDR1 is LNHDA and CDR2 SQIVND (reference sequence). This CDR3 contains 15 residues. This chain's CDR3 is CASIAGQVSNQPQHF. Partial CDR3 DNA: TGTGCCAGTATCGCGGGACAGGTCAGTAATCAGCCC.

Points on this clone: One junction end does not reproduce the germline sequence, and a read error may be involved. The DNA ends 3 residues before the CDR3 does, and the rest of the CDR3 is filled in from the germline J gene. The chain combines TRBV18 with TRBJ1-2; TRBD1 might be the D (5 bases). The CDR3 has 15 residues. Per the germline V gene, CDR1 is KGHSH and CDR2 is LQKENI. This CDR3 is CASSPAGTSRYDYTF. The part of the CDR3 DNA that was read is TGTGCCAGCTCACCAGCCGGGACTAGCAGGTATGAC.

With regard to this clone: Sequencing ends 3 residues short of the CDR3 end; the germline J gene provides the rest. The J gene is TRBJ2-5, the V gene TRBV10-3, with D tentatively TRBD2 (5 bases). The V gene's germline CDR1 is ENHRY and CDR2 SYGVKD. This CDR3 has 14 amino acids. Trimming took off 7 bases at V and 5 bases at J, with 17 bases between the two ends. The covered CDR3 bases are TGTGCCATCACCGCGACGAGCGGATCGGAGACC. This sequence encodes CAITATSGSET. In full, the CDR3 reads CAITATSGSETQYF.

On this clone itself: The read terminates 3 residues ahead of where the CDR3 ends, so the germline J gene completes it. The chain has TRBV30 and TRBJ2-5, with 10 nucleotides matching TRBD2. This CDR3 spans 15 amino acids. J lost 2 bases, V lost 5 bases, and 8 bases had no gene match. CDR1 is GTSNPN and CDR2 is SVGIG in the germline V gene (reference sequence). The CDR3 DNA, read in part, is TGTGCCTGGCCGTGGACTAGCGGTGGTCAAGAGACC. Protein: CAWPWTSGGQET. The CDR3, in full, reads CAWPWTSGGQETQYF.

As concerns this clone: The sequenced fragment ends 3 residues before the CDR3 boundary, so the rest is inferred from the germline J gene. The genes are TRBV20-1 and TRBJ2-2; D is possibly TRBD2 (5 bases). The CDR3 has 16 amino acids. Germline loops: CDR1 DFQATT, CDR2 SNEGSKA (reference sequence). The V end lost 3 bases, the J end lost 3 bases, and 17 bases lay between the germline ends. The sequenced CDR3 bases are TGCAGTGCTAGGGGTTTAGGGCGCGGGTACACCGGGGAG. It codes for CSARGLGRGYTGE. The whole CDR3 sequence is CSARGLGRGYTGELFF.

As concerns this clone: From the germline J gene comes the end of the CDR3, since the read stops 3 residues before it. This rearrangement joins TRBV30 to TRBJ1-5; perhaps TRBD1 as D (5 bases). The V end was cut by 5 bases, the J end by 7 bases, with 15 bases between. CDR1 GTSNPN and CDR2 SVGIG come from the germline V gene (reference sequence). This CDR3 spans 13 amino acids. CDR3 DNA, as far as it was read: TGTGCCTGGGCAGGGATTGGGGAGCAGCCC. It specifies CAWAGIGEQP. The CDR3 as a whole reads CAWAGIGEQPQHF.

Comment on this clone: The read ends 3 residues shy of where the CDR3 ends; the end is completed using the germline J gene. V is TRBV9 and J is TRBJ1-6; unclear D gene. Germline CDR1 is SGDLS and CDR2 is YYNGEE. Trimming pared 0 bases from V and 7 bases from J, leaving 11 bases between. The length of the CDR3 is 15 residues. CDR3 protein: CASSVGPNRNSPLHF. The CDR3 bases that were read are TGTGCCAGCAGCGTAGGCCCCAACCGGAATTCACCC.

To note about this clone: The CDR3 end falls 3 residues outside the read, so it is completed with the germline J gene. The V call is TRBV10-3, the J call TRBJ2-6; no reliable D call. CDR1 is ENHRY and CDR2 is SYGVKD in the germline V gene. Trimming pared 7 bases from V and 3 bases from J, leaving 16 bases between. The CDR3 is 16 residues long. CDR3 sequence: CAIKRRGGDGANVLTF. The part of the CDR3 DNA that was read is TGTGCCATCAAACGGCGCGGTGGCGATGGGGCCAACGTC.

Notes on this clone: The read gets to within 3 residues of the CDR3 end, and the germline J gene fills in the rest. V usage is TRBV7-3 and J usage is TRBJ2-3, with 10 bases that match TRBD2. This CDR3 contains 17 residues. Germline V CDR1 and CDR2: SGHTA, FQGTGA. The CDR3 DNA, read in part, is TGTGCCGATCGCCAGCGGGAGGGCCGACGGGTACAAGAGACG. Its protein is CADRQREGRRVQET. The full CDR3 protein reads CADRQREGRRVQETQYF.

Points on this clone: The read stops 3 residues short of the end of the CDR3; the missing end is completed from the germline J gene. V is TRBV30 and J is TRBJ2-2, with a tentative D call TRBD1 (6 bases). The CDR3 is 16 amino acids. Germline CDR1 and CDR2: GTSNPN and SVGIG (reference sequence). The CDR3 spells CAWSNRESSYNSPLFF. The sequenced part of the CDR3 DNA is TGTGCCTGGAGTAACAGGGAAAGCTCCTATAATTCACCG.

As for this clone: The CDR3 end lies 3 residues beyond the end of the read and is filled in from the germline J gene. The rearrangement uses TRBV7-3 and TRBJ2-1; TRBD2 agrees at 10 bases. Germline V gene lookup returns CDR1 SGHTA and CDR2 FQGTGA. CDR3 length: 16 residues. V dropped 5 bases and J dropped 6; count of bases not matched to a gene: 10. The CDR3: CASSTQSGRVGNEQFF. CDR3 DNA (partial): TGTGCCAGCAGCACTCAAAGCGGGAGGGTTGGCAATGAG.

Points on this clone: The missing CDR3 end, 3 residues past where the read stops, is filled in from the germline J gene. The chain links TRBV6-4 to TRBJ2-2; 7 bases match TRBD1. Germline V gives CDR1 MRHNA, CDR2 SNTAGT. The CDR3 has 14 residues. J was trimmed by 2 bases and V by 5 bases; bases with no gene match: 2. The covered CDR3 bases are TGTGCCAGCAGTTGGGACAGAAACACCGGGGAG. This gives the protein CASSWDRNTGE. The CDR3, in full, reads CASSWDRNTGELFF.

As for this clone: The CDR3 end lies 3 residues beyond the end of the read and is filled in from the germline J gene. V gene TRBV19 combines with J gene TRBJ2-1; 15 nucleotides match TRBD2. The CDR3 is made up of 19 amino acids. Germline V CDR1 and CDR2: LNHDA, SQIVND (reference sequence). J lost 4 bases, V lost 2 bases, and 9 bases had no gene match. The DNA read from the CDR3 is TGTGCCAGTAGTATAATTGGGGGACTAGCGGGAGGACTATACAATGAG. It translates to CASSIIGGLAGGLYNE. The whole CDR3 protein is CASSIIGGLAGGLYNEQFF. Supplemented by reference TRBV19 and TRBJ2-1, the full variable domain reads DGGITQSPKYLFRKEGQNVTLSCEQNLNHDAMYWYRQDPGQGLRLIYYSQIVNDFQKGDIAEGYSVSREKKESFPLTVTSAQKNPTAFYLCASSIIGGLAGGLYNEQFFGPGTRLTVL.

About this clone itself: The read terminates 3 residues before the CDR3 end, so the remaining end is supplied by the germline J gene. This chain connects TRBV29-1 to TRBJ2-1; TRBD2 agrees at 16 bases. From germline, CDR1 is SQVTM and CDR2 ANQGSEA. The CDR3 runs 19 residues. Trimming took 6 bases from V and 3 from J; bases not matched to a gene: 14. The sequenced CDR3 bases are TGCAGCGTCTTCGGTGGGACTAGCGGGAGGGCCGCAGACTACAATGAG. Translated, it gives CSVFGGTSGRAADYNE. The whole CDR3 sequence reads CSVFGGTSGRAADYNEQFF.

Turning to this clone: The CDR3 goes on 3 residues after the read ends, and that part is filled in from the germline J gene. The V call is TRBV30, the J call TRBJ1-1; no firm D call. Germline CDR1 is GTSNPN and CDR2 is SVGIG (reference sequence). V shed 1 base and J shed 0 bases, with 6 bases lying between them. The CDR3 loop spans 13 amino acids. CDR3: CAWSEQVNTEAFF. The part of the CDR3 DNA that was read is TGTGCCTGGAGTGAGCAGGTGAACACTGAA.

This clone is medium-sized (0.01 to 0.1%) by frequency. The read gets to within 3 residues of the CDR3 end, and the germline J gene fills in the rest. The chain has TRBV18 and TRBJ2-7; 8 bases line up with TRBD2. This CDR3 is built from 14 residues. The V gene end was trimmed by 3 bases and the J gene end by 4 bases; junction bases not matched to a gene: 5. Germline V gene data show CDR1 as KGHSH and CDR2 as LQKENI. CDR3 bases read: TGTGCCAGCTCACCGAGCGGGAGTGGTTACGAG. Translating gives CASSPSGSGYE. The full CDR3 is CASSPSGSGYEQYF.

To note about this clone: The read halts 3 residues ahead of the CDR3 end, with the missing end drawn from the germline J gene. The rearrangement uses TRBV5-1 and TRBJ2-2, with D perhaps matching TRBD1 (6 bases). Germline-derived CDR1 and CDR2 are SGHRS and YFSETQ. Trimming left V 2 bases short and J 3 bases short, with 8 bases between. The CDR3 totals 14 residues. CDR3 amino acids: CASSLQGYTGELFF. The covered CDR3 bases are TGCGCCAGCAGCTTACAGGGATACACCGGGGAG.